This T cell receptor beta chain was captured by sequencing in a study of T cell responses to AZD1222 COVID-19 vaccine. A note on this clone: The antigen remains undetermined.

TCRdb's table, derived via immunoSEQ multiplex PCR, lists solely in-frame clones and lacks some. Of 100,000 to 150,000 clones listed, less than 95% are singletons. Study-level findings and limits: Once two AZD1222 doses were given, Spike-specific TCR breadth and depth went up. Among the donors, most were white British and more were female, and clonal diversity was possibly underestimated.

Sequenced here: peripheral blood, sampled on day 0 of MenACWY control vaccination. The receptor was isolated from an adult in good health.

The CDR3 protein is CASSFGPEGQPQHF. CDR3 DNA sequence: TGTGCCAGCAGTTTTGGGCCCGAGGGTCAGCCCCAGCATTTT. The chain joins TRBV28 to TRBJ1-5; D uncertain. The V end lost 3 bases, the J end lost 6 bases, and 12 bases lay between the germline ends. The germline CDR1 and CDR2 sequences are MDHEN and SYDVKM. The CDR3 totals 14 residues. Full variable domain (remainder filled in from reference TRBV28 and TRBJ1-5): DVKVTQSSRYLVKRTGEKVFLECVQDMDHENMFWYRQDPGLGLRLIYFSYDVKMKEKGDIPEGYSVSREKKERFSLILESASTNQTSMYLCASSFGPEGQPQHFGDGTRLSIL.